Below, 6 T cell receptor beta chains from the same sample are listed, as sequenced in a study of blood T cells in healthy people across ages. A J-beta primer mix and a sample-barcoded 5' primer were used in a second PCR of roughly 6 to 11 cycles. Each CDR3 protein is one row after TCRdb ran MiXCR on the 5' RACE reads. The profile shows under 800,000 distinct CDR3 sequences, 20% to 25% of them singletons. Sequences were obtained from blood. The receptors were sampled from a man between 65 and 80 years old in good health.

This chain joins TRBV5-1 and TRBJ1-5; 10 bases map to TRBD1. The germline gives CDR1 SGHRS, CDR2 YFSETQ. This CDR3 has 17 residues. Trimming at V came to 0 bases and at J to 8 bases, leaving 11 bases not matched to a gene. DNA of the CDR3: TGCGCCAGCAGCTTGGGGACCGGGACAGGGGAAACGGAGCCCCAGCATTTT. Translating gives CASSLGTGTGETEPQHF.

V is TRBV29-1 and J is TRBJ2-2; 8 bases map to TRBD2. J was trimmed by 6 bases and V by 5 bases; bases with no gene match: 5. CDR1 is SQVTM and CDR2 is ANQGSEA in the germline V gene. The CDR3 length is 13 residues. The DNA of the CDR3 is TGCAGCGTTATTCGGGAGGGTGCCGGGGAGCTGTTTTTT. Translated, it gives CSVIREGAGELFF.

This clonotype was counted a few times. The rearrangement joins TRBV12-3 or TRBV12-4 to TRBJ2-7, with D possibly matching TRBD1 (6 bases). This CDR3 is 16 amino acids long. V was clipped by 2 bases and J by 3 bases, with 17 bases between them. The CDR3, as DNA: TGTGCCAGCAGTTTACGGGCTACAGGGCTCATCTACGAGCAGTACTTC. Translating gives CASSLRATGLIYEQYF.

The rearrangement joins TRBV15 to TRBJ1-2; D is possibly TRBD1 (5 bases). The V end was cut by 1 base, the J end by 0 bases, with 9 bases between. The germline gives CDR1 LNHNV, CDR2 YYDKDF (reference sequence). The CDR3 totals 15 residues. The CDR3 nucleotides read TGTGCCACCAGCAGAGGCGGGACCGCTAACTATGGCTACACCTTC. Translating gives CATSRGGTANYGYTF.

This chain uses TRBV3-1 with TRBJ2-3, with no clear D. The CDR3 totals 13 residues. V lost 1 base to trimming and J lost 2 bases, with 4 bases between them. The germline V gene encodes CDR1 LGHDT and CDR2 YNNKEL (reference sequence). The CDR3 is CASSQGPTDTQYF. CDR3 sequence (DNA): TGTGCCAGCAGCCAAGGACCCACAGATACGCAGTATTTT.

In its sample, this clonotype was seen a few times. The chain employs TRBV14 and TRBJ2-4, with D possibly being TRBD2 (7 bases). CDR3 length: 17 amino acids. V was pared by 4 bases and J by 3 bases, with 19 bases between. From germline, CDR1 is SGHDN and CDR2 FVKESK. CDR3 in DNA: TGTGCCAGCAGCCCCCAGGGGAGGGCGCGCGGCAAAAACATTCAGTACTTC. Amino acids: CASSPQGRARGKNIQYF.